This T cell receptor (beta chain) was captured by sequencing in a study of blood T cell repertoires in COVID-19. Produced via immunoSEQ multiplex PCR; TCRdb's table is partial and in-frame only. The sample lists about 52,000 clones; 85% to 90% were seen once. The clonotype originates from a man aged 70-80 years with acute or convalescent COVID-19. The sequenced sample was peripheral blood.

CDR3 sequence: CASRRGGTYEQYF. The CDR3 DNA is TGTGCCAGCAGGAGAGGGGGAACGTACGAGCAGTACTTC. The chain uses TRBV28 and TRBJ2-7; a weak D match, TRBD1 (6 bases). There are 13 residues in the CDR3. Germline V gene sequence: CDR1 MDHEN, CDR2 SYDVKM. V lost 6 bases to trimming and J lost 4 bases, with 13 bases between them.